This note documents a single T cell receptor beta chain sequence. Its antigen is still unknown. The protocol was immunoSEQ multiplex PCR, while the TCRdb copy is restricted to in-frame clones and leaves out a portion. The sample consists of 35,000 to 40,000 clones, around 95% of them appearing once. CDR3 size: 17 residues. The junction had 12 bases not matched to a gene; V was cut back by 5 bases and J by 7 bases. CDR1 and CDR2 from the germline V gene are PRHDT and FYEKMQ (reference sequence). The data belong to a study of graft-versus-host responses after intestinal transplantation. Study-wide context: Anti-thymocyte globulin induction preceded around 3 years of tacrolimus and steroid maintenance in all recipients.

Study-level results: Among recipient marrow samples, GvH clones were found; some appeared first in ileum or blood. Allografts carried high graft-versus-host to host-versus-graft clonal ratios in patients having graft-donor T cell macrochimerism. With peak circulating GvH clone levels came an association with early post-transplant HvG declines.

This sample comprised PBMCs, obtained 16 days after intestinal transplant. This chain uses TRBV13 with TRBJ1-6, with 9 bases matching TRBD1. This clonotype originated in a human patient who received an intestinal transplant, so some T cells may come from the graft donor. CDR3 bases: TGTGCCAGCAGCGCCTTAACAGGGGGCAATATGAATTCACCCCTCCACTTT. Translating gives CASSALTGGNMNSPLHF.